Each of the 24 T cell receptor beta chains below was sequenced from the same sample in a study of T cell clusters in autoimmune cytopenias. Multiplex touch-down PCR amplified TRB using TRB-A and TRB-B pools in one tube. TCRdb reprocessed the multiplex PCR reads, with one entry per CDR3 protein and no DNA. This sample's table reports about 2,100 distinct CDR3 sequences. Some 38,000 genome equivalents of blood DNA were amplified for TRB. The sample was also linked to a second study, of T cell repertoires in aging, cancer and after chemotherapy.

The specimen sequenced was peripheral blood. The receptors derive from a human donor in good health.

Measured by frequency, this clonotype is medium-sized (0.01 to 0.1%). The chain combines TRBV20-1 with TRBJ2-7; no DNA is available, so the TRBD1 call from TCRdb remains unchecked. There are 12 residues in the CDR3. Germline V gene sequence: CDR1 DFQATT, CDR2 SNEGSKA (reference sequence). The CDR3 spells CSARGREREQYF.

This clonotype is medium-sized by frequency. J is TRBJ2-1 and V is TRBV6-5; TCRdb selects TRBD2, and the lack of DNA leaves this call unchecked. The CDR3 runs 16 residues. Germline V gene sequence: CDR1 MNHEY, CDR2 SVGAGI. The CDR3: CASRNPLAGGRNEQFF.

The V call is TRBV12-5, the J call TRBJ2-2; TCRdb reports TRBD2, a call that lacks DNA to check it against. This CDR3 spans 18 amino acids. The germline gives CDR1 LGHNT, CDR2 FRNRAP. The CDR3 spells CASGLLSPSGRHTGELFF. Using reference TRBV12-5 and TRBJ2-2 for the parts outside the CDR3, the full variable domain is DARVTQTPRHKVTEMGQEVTMRCQPILGHNTVFWYRQTMMQGLELLAYFRNRAPLDDSGMPKDRFSAEMPDATLATLKIQPSEPRDSAVYFCASGLLSPSGRHTGELFFGEGSRLTVL.

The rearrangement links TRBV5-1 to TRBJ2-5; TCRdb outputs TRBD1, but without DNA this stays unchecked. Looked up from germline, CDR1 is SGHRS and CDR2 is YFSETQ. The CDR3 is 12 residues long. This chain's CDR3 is CASTGQQETQYF. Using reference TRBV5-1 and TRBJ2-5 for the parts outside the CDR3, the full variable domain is KAGVTQTPRYLIKTRGQQVTLSCSPISGHRSVSWYQQTPGQGLQFLFEYFSETQRNKGNFPGRFSGRQFSNSRSEMNVSTLELGDSALYLCASTGQQETQYFGPGTRLLVL.

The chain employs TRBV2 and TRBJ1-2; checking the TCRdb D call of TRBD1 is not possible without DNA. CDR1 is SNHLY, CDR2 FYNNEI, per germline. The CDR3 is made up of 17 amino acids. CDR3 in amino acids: CASRRLVFTTGTYGYTF.

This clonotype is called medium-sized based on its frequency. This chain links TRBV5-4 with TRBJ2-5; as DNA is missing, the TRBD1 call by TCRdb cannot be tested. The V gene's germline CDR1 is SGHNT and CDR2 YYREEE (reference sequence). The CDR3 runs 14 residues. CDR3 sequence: CASSPRGVGETQYF.

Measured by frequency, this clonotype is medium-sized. CDR3 protein: CASSRDRGRLNEKLFF. This chain links TRBV14 with TRBJ1-4; TCRdb outputs TRBD1, but without DNA this stays unchecked. The CDR3 has 16 residues. Germline lookup yields CDR1 SGHDN and CDR2 FVKESK.

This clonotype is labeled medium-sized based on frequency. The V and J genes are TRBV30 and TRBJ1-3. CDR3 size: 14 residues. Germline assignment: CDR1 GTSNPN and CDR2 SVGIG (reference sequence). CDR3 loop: CAWSGAVHGNTIYF.

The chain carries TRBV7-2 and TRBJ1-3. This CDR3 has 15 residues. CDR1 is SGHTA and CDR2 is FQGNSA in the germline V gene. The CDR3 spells CASSPRQGSGNTIYF. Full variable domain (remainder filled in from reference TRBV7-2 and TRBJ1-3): GAGVSQSPSNKVTEKGKDVELRCDPISGHTALYWYRQSLGQGLEFLIYFQGNSAPDKSGLPSDRFSAERTGGSVSTLTIQRTQQEDSAVYLCASSPRQGSGNTIYFGEGSWLTVV.

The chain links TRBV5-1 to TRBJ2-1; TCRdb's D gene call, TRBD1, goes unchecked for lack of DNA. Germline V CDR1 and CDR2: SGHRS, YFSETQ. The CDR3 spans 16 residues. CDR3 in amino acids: CASSLAGAGAYNEQFF.

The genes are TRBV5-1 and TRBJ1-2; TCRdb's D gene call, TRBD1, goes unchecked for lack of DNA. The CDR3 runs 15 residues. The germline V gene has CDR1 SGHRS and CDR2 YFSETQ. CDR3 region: CASSSGTGKVNGYTF.

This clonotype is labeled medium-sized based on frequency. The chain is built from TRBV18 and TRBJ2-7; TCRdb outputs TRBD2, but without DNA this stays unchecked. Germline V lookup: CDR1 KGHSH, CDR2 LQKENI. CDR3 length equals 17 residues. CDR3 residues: CASSPASGGSSTYEQYF.

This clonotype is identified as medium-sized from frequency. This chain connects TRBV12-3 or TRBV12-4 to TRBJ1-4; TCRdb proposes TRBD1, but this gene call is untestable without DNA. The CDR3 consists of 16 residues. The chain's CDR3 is CASSRASGQSNEKLFF.

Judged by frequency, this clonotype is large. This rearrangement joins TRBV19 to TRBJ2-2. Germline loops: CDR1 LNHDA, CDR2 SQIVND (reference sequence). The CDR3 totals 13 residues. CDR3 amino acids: CASSRANTGELFF.

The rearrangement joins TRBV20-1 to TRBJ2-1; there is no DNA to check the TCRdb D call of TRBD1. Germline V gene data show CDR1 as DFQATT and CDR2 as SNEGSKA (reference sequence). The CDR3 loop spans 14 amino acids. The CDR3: CSGRGTESYNEQFF.

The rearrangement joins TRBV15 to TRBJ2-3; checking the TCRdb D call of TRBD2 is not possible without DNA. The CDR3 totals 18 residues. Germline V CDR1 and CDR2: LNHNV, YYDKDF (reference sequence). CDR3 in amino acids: CATSRGPLAGGGTDTQYF.

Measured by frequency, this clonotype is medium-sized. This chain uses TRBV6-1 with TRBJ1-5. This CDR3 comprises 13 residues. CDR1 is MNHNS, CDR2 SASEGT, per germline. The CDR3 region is CASSNNNNQPQHF.

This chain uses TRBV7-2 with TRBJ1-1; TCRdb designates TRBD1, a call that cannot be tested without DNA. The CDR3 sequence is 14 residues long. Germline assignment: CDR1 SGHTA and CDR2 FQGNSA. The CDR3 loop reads CASSFLGVNTEAFF. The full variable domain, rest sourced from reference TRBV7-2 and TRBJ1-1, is GAGVSQSPSNKVTEKGKDVELRCDPISGHTALYWYRQSLGQGLEFLIYFQGNSAPDKSGLPSDRFSAERTGGSVSTLTIQRTQQEDSAVYLCASSFLGVNTEAFFGQGTRLTVV.

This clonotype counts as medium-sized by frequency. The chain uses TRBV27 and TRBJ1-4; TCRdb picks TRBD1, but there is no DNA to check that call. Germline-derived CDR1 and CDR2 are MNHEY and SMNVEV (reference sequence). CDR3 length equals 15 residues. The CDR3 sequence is CASSTRTGGSEKLFF.

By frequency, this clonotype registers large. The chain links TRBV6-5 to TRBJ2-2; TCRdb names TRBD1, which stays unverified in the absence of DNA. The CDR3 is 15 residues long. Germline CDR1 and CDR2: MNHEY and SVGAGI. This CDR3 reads CASSYEATPAGELFF.

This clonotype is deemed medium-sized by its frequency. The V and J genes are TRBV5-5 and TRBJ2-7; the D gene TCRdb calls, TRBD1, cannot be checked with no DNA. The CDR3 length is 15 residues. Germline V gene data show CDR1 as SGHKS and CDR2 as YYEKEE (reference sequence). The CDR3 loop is CASSLWGQGGYEQYF.

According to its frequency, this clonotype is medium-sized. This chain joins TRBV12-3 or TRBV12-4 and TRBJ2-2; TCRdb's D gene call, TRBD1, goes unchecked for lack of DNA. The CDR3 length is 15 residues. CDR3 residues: CASSLRTGVSGELFF.

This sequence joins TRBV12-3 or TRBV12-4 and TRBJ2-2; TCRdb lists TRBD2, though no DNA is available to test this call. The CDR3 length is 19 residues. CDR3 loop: CASSTWPSRGVGLGGELFF.

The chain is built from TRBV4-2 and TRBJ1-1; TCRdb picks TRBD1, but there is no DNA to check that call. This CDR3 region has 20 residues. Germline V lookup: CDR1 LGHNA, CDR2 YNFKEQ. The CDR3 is CASSQVVAGMGQVHGSEAFF.